The T cell receptor beta chain described here comes from a study of beta chain features in type 1 diabetes. Findings and caveats of the study: Type 1 diabetes patients had TCRB CDR3s that were shorter (moderately but significantly so) in all four CD4+ subsets.

Every donor had blood drawn once into heparin, 90 to 150 mL on average. This clone appeared a few times. The antigen is undetermined. The isolated RNA, all of it, was reverse transcribed, so expressed TCRB transcripts were what got sequenced. Clones were read by immunoSEQ multiplex PCR, and TCRdb kept only the in-frame ones, dropping some. The sample contains under 130,000 clones, 25% to 35% of which appear only once. The CDR3 is 17 amino acids. With V trimmed by 10 bases and J by 3 bases, 13 bases remained unmatched. CDR1 is SNHLY and CDR2 is FYNNEI in the germline V gene. What was sequenced was central memory CD4+ T cells from blood. This receptor was obtained from a woman between 18 and 29 years old with type 1 diabetes. The chain links TRBV2 to TRBJ2-3, with 13 nucleotides matching TRBD2. CDR3 sequence reads: CANLARTSGSATDTQYF. CDR3 coding DNA: TGTGCCAACCTGGCTAGGACTAGCGGGAGTGCGACAGATACGCAGTATTTT.